The entry that follows covers one T cell receptor beta chain sequence. This entry belongs to a study of blood T cell repertoires in COVID-19. Overall study: T cells, B-cell-depleted T cells, or PBMCs provided the cDNA or gDNA that served as material.

Authors' methods: By means of reference gene primer amplification, nucleated cell counts were estimated. Some clones are missing from TCRdb's copy, which holds only in-frame ones; the method was immunoSEQ multiplex PCR. V, J and clone size are taken as reported in that table, and D and trimming were inferred from the DNA itself. The sample yields 74,000 or so clones, 80% to 90% seen once. The sequencing input was peripheral blood. This sequence originates from a man in his fifties or sixties with acute or convalescent COVID-19.

The CDR3 DNA reads TGTGCCAGCTCACCATCTTTGCCGGAGAATAATTCACCCCTCCACTTT. Encoded protein: CASSPSLPENNSPLHF. The rearrangement links TRBV18 to TRBJ1-6; the D is unclear. The CDR3 is made up of 16 amino acids. Trimming cost V 2 bases and J 5 bases, with 13 bases left between them. Germline V gene sequence: CDR1 KGHSH, CDR2 LQKENI.